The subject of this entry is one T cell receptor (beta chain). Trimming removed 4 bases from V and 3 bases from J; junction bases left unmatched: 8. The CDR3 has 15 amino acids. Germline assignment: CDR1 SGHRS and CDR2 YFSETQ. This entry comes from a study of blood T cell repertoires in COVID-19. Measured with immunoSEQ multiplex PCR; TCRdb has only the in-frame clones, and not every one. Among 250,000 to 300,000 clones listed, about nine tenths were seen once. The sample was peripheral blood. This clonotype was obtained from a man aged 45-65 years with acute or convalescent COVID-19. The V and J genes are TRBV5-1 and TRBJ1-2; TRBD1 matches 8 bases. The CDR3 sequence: CASSPGRGLDYGYTF. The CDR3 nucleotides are TGCGCCAGCAGCCCTGGCAGGGGGCTTGACTATGGCTACACCTTC.